The sequence of this T cell receptor (beta chain) was determined in a study of blood T cell repertoires in COVID-19. Study-wide background: Sites across the United States, Italy and Spain contributed samples from acute and convalescent COVID-19.

Adults between roughly 18 and 95 years of age took part from about 24 US areas. Participant-given clinical history determined each cohort assignment. CDR1 is SGHTA, CDR2 FQGNSA, per germline. The CDR3 is 15 amino acids in total, end residues counted. Original handling: Nucleated cell number was recorded as an estimate derived from reference gene primer amplification. Some clones are missing from TCRdb's copy, which holds only in-frame ones; the method was immunoSEQ multiplex PCR. V, J and clone size are those of that table, while D and trimming were read from the DNA. The profile covers approximately 250,000 clones, with more than 80% appearing a single time and over 3.5% taken by the ten largest. In the case of this clone: It is unclear where the CDR3 begins or ends on the DNA, so no DNA is shown, and the CDR3 is as TCRdb lists it. Within the sample, other DNA sequences also encode this same CDR3.

The sample taken for sequencing was PBMCs or T cells enriched from blood (not recorded which). The sequence was collected from a woman aged 25-40 years with acute COVID-19. V and J are TRBV7-2 and TRBJ2-3; TRBD2 is the table's D call, not checked against the DNA. CDR3 sequence: CASSSSRISTDTQYF.